The text below deals with one T cell receptor (beta chain). These data originate in a study of blood T cell repertoires in COVID-19. The overall study: The United States, Italy and Spain supplied acute and convalescent COVID-19 samples. PBMCs, B-cell-depleted T cells, or T cells provided the cDNA or gDNA that made up the material.

Authors' analysis steps: Quantification of nucleated cells was approximated via reference gene primer amplification. The table came from immunoSEQ multiplex PCR; TCRdb's copy has only in-frame clones and leaves some out. That table is the source of V, J and clone size, and D and trimming were worked out from the DNA. The sample shows under 95,000 clones, about 83% of them seen only once. CDR3 length: 13 residues. Germline V gene data show CDR1 as MNHEY and CDR2 as SVGAGI. Trimming left V 6 bases short and J 3 bases short, with 6 bases between. The material sequenced was peripheral blood. The rearrangement links TRBV6-5 to TRBJ2-6; D unresolved. This sequence originates from a man aged 55 to 70 with acute or convalescent COVID-19. The CDR3 is CASRGGGANVLTF. DNA of the CDR3: TGTGCCAGCAGAGGCGGTGGGGCCAACGTCCTGACTTTC.